These 31 T cell receptor beta chains originate from one sample sequenced in a study of T-cell memory formation after mild COVID-19. TCRdb ran MiXCR on the 5' RACE reads and lists one entry per CDR3 protein. The data show approximately 150,000 distinct CDR3 sequences, roughly 15% seen once. The sequenced sample consisted of PBMCs or a T cell subset sorted from them (not recorded which). Receptor source: an adult woman who had mild COVID-19 (a few samples of this study predate the infection). Cell type and time point are not known.

This clonotype was seen a handful of times. The rearrangement joins TRBV24-1 to TRBJ2-1; a weak D match, TRBD1 (6 bases). The CDR3 covers 18 residues. The germline CDR1 and CDR2 sequences are KGHDR and SFDVKD. Trimming cost V 3 bases and J 3 bases, with 20 bases left between them. CDR3 bases: TGTGCCACCAGTGATGATACGGGACACGGCCCCTTCTACAATGAGCAGTTCTTC. It translates to CATSDDTGHGPFYNEQFF.

The chain has TRBV7-6 and TRBJ2-6; TRBD1 agrees at 7 bases. The CDR3 consists of 18 residues. Losses at the gene ends were 1 base for V and 0 bases for J; bases not matched to a gene: 6. Germline lookup yields CDR1 SGHVS and CDR2 FNYEAQ. DNA of the CDR3: TGTGCCAGCAGCTTAGAGCCGGGACAGAGCTCTGGGGCCAACGTCCTGACTTTC. Translated: CASSLEPGQSSGANVLTF.

The chain recombines TRBV9 with TRBJ2-3, with D possibly being TRBD2 (7 bases). V was clipped by 4 bases and J by 0 bases, with 15 bases between them. The V gene's germline CDR1 is SGDLS and CDR2 YYNGEE. The CDR3 sequence is 16 residues long. CDR3 sequence reads: CASSPRAGASTDTQYF. In DNA, the CDR3 is TGTGCCAGCAGCCCAAGGGCGGGGGCTAGCACAGATACGCAGTATTTT.

V usage is TRBV3-1 and J usage is TRBJ1-5; D is unclear. Germline-derived CDR1 and CDR2 are LGHDT and YNNKEL (reference sequence). This CDR3 is built from 13 residues. V was shortened by 2 bases and J by 6 bases, with 8 bases between the two germline ends. CDR3 residues: CASSQSRFQPQHF. Here the CDR3 DNA reads TGTGCCAGCAGCCAATCCAGGTTTCAGCCCCAGCATTTT.

The chain joins TRBV30 to TRBJ1-3; 8 positions match TRBD1. The CDR3 runs to 14 residues. Germline trimming cut 5 bases from V and 0 bases from J; bases unmatched to any gene: 3. The germline V gene has CDR1 GTSNPN and CDR2 SVGIG (reference sequence). This CDR3 is CAWGQGSSGNTIYF. As DNA, the CDR3 is TGTGCCTGGGGACAGGGCAGCTCTGGAAACACCATATATTTT.

The chain recombines TRBV5-5 with TRBJ2-7, with 15 bases that match TRBD2. Trimming took 1 base from V and 5 from J; bases not matched to a gene: 7. The CDR3 is 17 amino acids. CDR1 SGHKS and CDR2 YYEKEE come from the germline V gene (reference sequence). CDR3 DNA: TGTGCCAGCAGCTTGCAGATGGGACTAGCGGGAGGTCACGAGCAGTACTTC. It encodes CASSLQMGLAGGHEQYF.

This clonotype was detected a few times. V and J are TRBV3-1 and TRBJ1-2; 8 bases are a match to TRBD1. The germline CDR1 and CDR2 sequences are LGHDT and YNNKEL (reference sequence). V dropped 4 bases and J dropped 1; count of bases not matched to a gene: 5. The CDR3 has 15 amino acids. The CDR3 DNA reads TGTGCCAGCAGCCCCGGGACAGGCTATAACTATGGCTACACCTTC. Amino acids: CASSPGTGYNYGYTF.

The table lists this clonotype with a few counts. The rearrangement links TRBV11-3 to TRBJ2-5; D gene uncertain. Trimming removed 1 base from V and 2 bases from J, with 5 bases in between. Germline CDR1 SGHNT, CDR2 YENEEA. This CDR3 is 13 amino acids long. This chain's CDR3 is CASSLGVQETQYF. The CDR3, as DNA: TGTGCCAGCAGCTTAGGGGTACAAGAGACCCAGTACTTC.

This clonotype has only a few counts. The chain links TRBV12-3 or TRBV12-4 to TRBJ1-2; possible D gene TRBD1, 5 bases. The germline V and J ends were trimmed by 5 bases and 5 bases, with 21 bases remaining between them. The CDR3 contains 16 residues. CDR3: CASSLWGTAAEYGYTF. The CDR3 nucleotides read TGTGCCAGCAGTCTATGGGGGACTGCGGCGGAGTATGGCTACACCTTC.

This clonotype was picked up a small number of times. CDR3 in DNA: TGTGCCAGCAGCTCGACGAAAGCGGGGGGGGACCGTACGCAGTATTTT. It encodes CASSSTKAGGDRTQYF. The chain couples TRBV7-8 to TRBJ2-3; 10 bases are a match to TRBD2. The germline V gene encodes CDR1 SGHVS and CDR2 FQNEAQ. This CDR3 comprises 16 residues. V lost 4 bases to trimming and J lost 8 bases; unmatched junction nucleotides: 12.

V and J are TRBV4-3 and TRBJ1-2; perhaps TRBD1 as D (5 bases). V was trimmed by 2 bases and J by 0 bases, leaving 10 bases between them. The length of the CDR3 is 15 residues. CDR1 and CDR2 from the germline V gene are LGHNA and YSLEER. The CDR3 DNA reads TGCGCCAGCAGCCAACGGGGCCGGACTAACTATGGCTACACCTTC. Residues: CASSQRGRTNYGYTF.

This clonotype was counted ten times or more. This chain joins TRBV12-3 or TRBV12-4 and TRBJ2-7; 11 bases line up with TRBD1. Trimming at V came to 4 bases and at J to 3 bases, leaving 2 bases not matched to a gene. The CDR3 totals 14 residues. The CDR3 coding sequence is TGTGCCAGCAGTTCCGGGACAGGGGGCTACGAGCAGTACTTC. Residues: CASSSGTGGYEQYF.

CDR3 in amino acids: CASRRTSGLQETQYF. CDR3 coding DNA: TGTGCCAGTAGAAGGACTAGCGGCCTCCAAGAGACCCAGTACTTC. The chain links TRBV19 to TRBJ2-5, with 10 bases that match TRBD2. Trimming cost V 6 bases and J 1 base; bases outside gene matches: 5. The CDR3 covers 15 residues. CDR1 is LNHDA and CDR2 is SQIVND in the germline V gene (reference sequence).

This clonotype has more than one count but fewer than ten. V gene TRBV7-8 combines with J gene TRBJ1-2; D perhaps matches TRBD1 (6 bases). Trimming took off 5 bases at V and 6 bases at J, with 10 bases between the two ends. In germline, CDR1 is SGHVS, CDR2 FQNEAQ. The length of the CDR3 is 12 residues. Here the CDR3 DNA reads TGTGCCAGCAGCCCAGGGGATCATGGCTACACCTTC. Amino acid sequence: CASSPGDHGYTF.

V usage is TRBV2 and J usage is TRBJ2-3; TRBD1 matches 8 bases. J was trimmed by 0 bases and V by 3 bases; bases with no gene match: 2. CDR1 and CDR2 (germline): SNHLY, FYNNEI. This CDR3 contains 15 residues. DNA of the CDR3: TGTGCCAGCAGTGATCGGACAGGGAGCACAGATACGCAGTATTTT. Residues: CASSDRTGSTDTQYF.

This clonotype was found a few times. In DNA, the CDR3 is TGTGCCAGCAGCTACCGGGACGCCTACGAGCAGTACTTC. As protein: CASSYRDAYEQYF. The chain couples TRBV7-9 to TRBJ2-7; D may correspond to TRBD1 or TRBD2 (5 bases each). The CDR3 loop spans 13 amino acids. The germline gives CDR1 SEHNR, CDR2 FQNEAQ (reference sequence). V was shortened by 4 bases and J by 2 bases, with 9 bases between the two germline ends.

J is TRBJ2-5 and V is TRBV18; the D gene is possibly TRBD2 (5 bases). V was cut by 3 bases and J by 2 bases, with 16 bases left in between. This CDR3 comprises 16 residues. The V gene's germline CDR1 is KGHSH and CDR2 LQKENI. CDR3 region: CASSPLGERMQETQYF. DNA for the CDR3: TGTGCCAGCTCACCCCTCGGGGAGCGGATGCAAGAGACCCAGTACTTC. Together with reference TRBV18 and TRBJ2-5, the CDR3 gives the full variable domain: NAGVMQNPRHLVRRRGQEARLRCSPMKGHSHVYWYRQLPEEGLKFMVYLQKENIIDESGMPKERFSAEFPKEGPSILRIQQVVRGDSAAYFCASSPLGERMQETQYFGPGTRLLVL.

V gene TRBV3-1 combines with J gene TRBJ2-2, with D maybe TRBD2 (5 bases). Trimming took off 5 bases at V and 7 bases at J, with 8 bases between the two ends. The CDR3 is made up of 12 amino acids. Germline V gene sequence: CDR1 LGHDT, CDR2 YNNKEL (reference sequence). CDR3 sequence: CASSYGGGELFF. CDR3 coding DNA: TGTGCCAGCAGCTACGGAGGCGGGGAGCTGTTTTTT.

This clonotype was found a few times. V gene TRBV29-1 combines with J gene TRBJ2-1; the match to TRBD2 covers 12 bases. The trim removed 6 bases at V and 8 bases at J, leaving 8 bases unmatched. The CDR3 is made up of 14 amino acids. The V gene's germline CDR1 is SQVTM and CDR2 ANQGSEA. CDR3 in DNA: TGCAGCGTCTGGACTAGCGGGAAAAGCGATGAGCAGTTCTTC. Residues: CSVWTSGKSDEQFF.

This clonotype has a handful of counts. This chain links TRBV24-1 with TRBJ1-2; D uncertain. This CDR3 comprises 12 residues. The germline CDR1 and CDR2 sequences are KGHDR and SFDVKD. The V and J ends lost 6 bases and 8 bases respectively, with 12 bases between them. Here the CDR3 reads CATSSGEWGYTF. CDR3 sequence (DNA): TGTGCCACCAGTTCGGGAGAGTGGGGCTACACCTTC.

This clonotype was seen more than once but under ten times. The chain is built from TRBV5-1 and TRBJ2-1, with D possibly TRBD1 on 6 matching bases. The CDR3 extends over 13 amino acids. Germline V gene sequence: CDR1 SGHRS, CDR2 YFSETQ. With 5 bases removed from V and 3 bases from J, the gap between germline ends came to 9 bases. The CDR3 region is CASRDRNYNEQFF. The CDR3 DNA reads as TGCGCCAGCAGGGACAGAAACTACAATGAGCAGTTCTTC.

The V call is TRBV2, the J call TRBJ1-3; D is undetermined. Germline V CDR1 and CDR2: SNHLY, FYNNEI. The CDR3 length is 16 residues. Trimming took 0 bases from V and 5 from J, leaving 14 bases between them. CDR3 DNA sequence: TGTGCCAGCAGTGAAGCGCTTTCCAGTAGTAGAAACACCATATATTTT. It specifies CASSEALSSSRNTIYF. Using reference TRBV2 and TRBJ1-3 for the parts outside the CDR3, the full variable domain is EPEVTQTPSHQVTQMGQEVILRCVPISNHLYFYWYRQILGQKVEFLVSFYNNEISEKSEIFDDQFSVERPDGSNFTLKIRSTKLEDSAMYFCASSEALSSSRNTIYFGEGSWLTVV.

V and J are TRBV5-1 and TRBJ2-7, with D maybe TRBD2 (5 bases). V lost 0 bases to trimming and J lost 3 bases, with 10 bases between them. This CDR3 region has 14 residues. Germline V gives CDR1 SGHRS, CDR2 YFSETQ. CDR3 protein: CASSLAAADYEQYF. CDR3 in DNA: TGCGCCAGCAGCTTGGCGGCAGCGGACTACGAGCAGTACTTC. The entire variable domain, with the rest obtained from reference TRBV5-1 and TRBJ2-7, is as follows: KAGVTQTPRYLIKTRGQQVTLSCSPISGHRSVSWYQQTPGQGLQFLFEYFSETQRNKGNFPGRFSGRQFSNSRSEMNVSTLELGDSALYLCASSLAAADYEQYFGPGTRLTVT.

This clonotype was found a few times. V gene TRBV29-1 combines with J gene TRBJ1-2; D not certain. The CDR3 is 8 residues long. Germline V gene data show CDR1 as SQVTM and CDR2 as ANQGSEA. The V and J ends lost 3 bases and 7 bases respectively, with 0 bases between them. CDR3 protein: CSVDGYTF. The CDR3 DNA is TGCAGCGTTGATGGCTACACCTTC.

The genes are TRBV29-1 and TRBJ2-1; D uncertain. The germline gives CDR1 SQVTM, CDR2 ANQGSEA. The CDR3 is 12 amino acids. Trimming stripped 4 bases from V and 4 bases from J, with 8 bases between. Here the CDR3 reads CSVGRAYNEQFF. CDR3 nucleotide sequence: TGCAGCGTTGGCCGGGCTTACAATGAGCAGTTCTTC.

The CDR3 DNA sequence: TGTGCCAGCAGCTTAAGTCCGCGGACTGTCAGTGAAGCTTTCTTT. This gives the protein CASSLSPRTVSEAFF. The chain is built from TRBV7-9 and TRBJ1-1; no clear D. Trimming removed 2 bases at V and 7 bases at J, with 17 bases between. Germline V gives CDR1 SEHNR, CDR2 FQNEAQ (reference sequence). The CDR3 is 15 amino acids.

The chain employs TRBV9 and TRBJ1-1, with 7 bases matching TRBD1. Looked up from germline, CDR1 is SGDLS and CDR2 is YYNGEE. With V trimmed by 4 bases and J by 3 bases, 6 bases remained unmatched. The CDR3 has 14 amino acids. CDR3 DNA sequence: TGTGCCAGCAGCTGGAGACAGGGCGACACTGAAGCTTTCTTT. It encodes CASSWRQGDTEAFF.

The chain combines TRBV5-1 with TRBJ2-5, with 13 bases that match TRBD2. Germline CDR1 reads SGHRS; CDR2 reads YFSETQ. J gave up 3 bases and V 4 bases, and 9 bases lay outside the gene matches. This CDR3 is built from 17 residues. The CDR3 nucleotides read TGCGCCAGCAGCAACTGGGGACTAGCGGGGCGAAAAGAGACCCAGTACTTC. It translates to CASSNWGLAGRKETQYF.

This clonotype was recorded a few times. This sequence joins TRBV7-3 and TRBJ2-2, with 10 bases identical to TRBD2. V dropped 8 bases and J dropped 7; count of bases not matched to a gene: 7. Germline lookup yields CDR1 SGHTA and CDR2 FQGTGA. The CDR3 runs 14 residues. The CDR3 here is CASSSGSRRGELFF. The CDR3 coding sequence is TGTGCCAGCTCTAGCGGGAGTCGCCGCGGGGAGCTGTTTTTT.

This sequence joins TRBV7-9 and TRBJ2-1, with no clear D. Deletions cut 5 bases from V and 0 bases from J, with 11 bases between. The CDR3 totals 15 residues. Germline-derived CDR1 and CDR2 are SEHNR and FQNEAQ (reference sequence). In nucleotides, the CDR3 is TGTGCCAGCAGCCCGGATCGAGTCTCCTACAATGAGCAGTTCTTC. Translated: CASSPDRVSYNEQFF.

A few counts support this clonotype. The gene calls are TRBV4-2 and TRBJ1-2, with 8 bases that match TRBD1. Germline CDR1 reads LGHNA; CDR2 reads YNFKEQ. V dropped 4 bases and J dropped 7; count of bases not matched to a gene: 14. This CDR3 region has 16 residues. The CDR3 nucleotides read TGTGCCAGCAGCCCAGCCCGAACGGGACAGGAGTCTGGCTACACCTTC. It encodes CASSPARTGQESGYTF.